The TCR beta chain described here comes from a study of regulatory T cells in long-lasting Graves disease. Sequencing libraries for TCR beta were prepared with iRepertoire HTBI primers and Arm-PCR of CDR3 regions. TCRdb called the multiplex PCR reads again in MiXCR, with one record for every CDR3 protein. The repertoire holds 600,000 to 800,000 distinct CDR3 sequences, with approximately 31% as singletons. Regarding time point: persistent/refractory GD, antithyroid drugs over 5 years with positive TRAb. The TCR library was made from RNA that had been extracted from PBMCs in TRIzol. V was cut by 4 bases and J by 0 bases, with 7 bases left in between. CDR3 length equals 14 residues. This clonotype was recorded many times.

The chain joins TRBV12-3 or TRBV12-4 to TRBJ2-4; D gene uncertain. This clonotype was sampled from a female donor with Graves disease. The specimen comprised peripheral blood mononuclear cells (PBMCs), sampled when the disease was refractory, from a patient treated with antithyroid drugs. In DNA, the CDR3 is TGTGCCAGCAGTTCAGATCTAGCCAAAAACATTCAGTACTTC. It specifies CASSSDLAKNIQYF.